Shown below are 18 T cell receptor beta chains from a single sample sequenced in a study of identifying expanded T cells in peripheral blood (dated by TCRdb to 2018 to 2020). The method behind the library was the immunoSEQ multiplex PCR assay. TCRdb limited this immuneACCESS table to in-frame rearrangements with V and J called. A share of clones is missing; checked studies link under half to unresolved V genes, and the rest is unexplained. For this sample there are over 100,000 clones; more than 70% appear just once. Of the sample, around an eighth falls within the top ten clones. Material for sequencing was blood. The source is a person aged 18-69 years in good health.

This clone showed up just once. The same CDR3 arises from other DNA sequences in this sample as well. The chain is built from TRBV28 and TRBJ2-7, with 10 bases fitting TRBD1. The CDR3 totals 15 residues. V shed 5 bases and J 2 bases; nucleotides not matched to a gene: 6. CDR1 is MDHEN, CDR2 SYDVKM, per germline. CDR3 residues: CASSPGQGYTYEQYF. Here the CDR3 DNA reads TGTGCCAGCAGTCCGGGACAGGGGTATACCTACGAGCAGTACTTC.

The chain is built from TRBV30 and TRBJ1-4, with D tentatively TRBD1 (6 bases). V lost 5 bases, J lost 5 bases, and 12 bases lay in between. The length of the CDR3 is 13 residues. Germline assignment: CDR1 GTSNPN and CDR2 SVGIG (reference sequence). CDR3 protein: CAWGDTINEKLFF. In DNA, the CDR3 is TGTGCCTGGGGGGACACAATAAATGAAAAACTGTTTTTT.

The CDR3 sequence is CASSRLVSTDTQYF. For the CDR3, the DNA is TGTGCCAGCAGCAGACTCGTATCCACAGATACGCAGTATTTT. This chain connects TRBV11-2 to TRBJ2-3; D is unclear. CDR1 is SGHAT and CDR2 is FQNNGV in the germline V gene. V was clipped by 5 bases and J by 2 bases, with 11 bases between them. The CDR3 length is 14 residues.

V and J are TRBV2 and TRBJ1-4; D gene unclear. CDR1 and CDR2 (germline): SNHLY, FYNNEI. This CDR3 is built from 13 residues. The germline V and J ends were trimmed by 5 bases and 5 bases, with 9 bases remaining between them. The CDR3 DNA sequence: TGTGCCAGCAGTAGGGAGATCAATGAAAAACTGTTTTTT. It codes for CASSREINEKLFF.

V and J are TRBV5-3 and TRBJ2-7, with D possibly matching TRBD2 (6 bases). TRBV5-3 is reported as an ORF; its role is uncertain. V lost 6 bases, J lost 3 bases, and 19 bases lay in between. This CDR3 spans 15 amino acids. The CDR3, as DNA: TGTGCCAGAAACCACCGGGACTCTCTTGACTACGAGCAGTACTTC. It encodes CARNHRDSLDYEQYF.

The V call is TRBV7-8, the J call TRBJ2-3, with 7 bases fitting TRBD1. The CDR3 is made up of 15 amino acids. V lost 5 bases, J lost 3 bases, and 8 bases stayed unmatched. Germline V gives CDR1 SGHVS, CDR2 FQNEAQ. The CDR3 sequence: CASSLTGAWTDTQYF. In nucleotides, the CDR3 is TGTGCCAGCAGCCTAACAGGGGCGTGGACAGATACGCAGTATTTT.

As DNA, the CDR3 is TGTGCCAGCATTCGGGAAAACTCCTACGAGCAGTACTTC. It is translated as CASIRENSYEQYF. The chain links TRBV6-1 to TRBJ2-7; D possibly corresponds to TRBD2 (5 bases). Germline loops: CDR1 MNHNS, CDR2 SASEGT. This CDR3 is built from 13 residues. V lost 7 bases and J 0 bases, leaving 10 bases between the germline ends.

V gene TRBV7-2 combines with J gene TRBJ2-1; D uncertain. The germline CDR1 and CDR2 sequences are SGHTA and FQGNSA. The CDR3 consists of 13 residues. Trimming took off 3 bases at V and 6 bases at J, with 9 bases between the two ends. CDR3 sequence: CASSLGLGNEQFF. The CDR3 DNA sequence: TGTGCCAGCAGCTTGGGTTTGGGCAATGAGCAGTTCTTC.

This clone was observed a single time. The same CDR3 can be traced to other DNA sequences in this sample. The chain couples TRBV6-1 to TRBJ2-7, with D perhaps matching TRBD1 (6 bases). CDR3 size: 13 residues. V was shortened by 1 base and J by 3 bases, with 7 bases between the two germline ends. The germline V gene has CDR1 MNHNS and CDR2 SASEGT. This CDR3 reads CASSEDRVYEQYF. CDR3 DNA: TGTGCCAGCAGTGAAGACAGGGTCTACGAGCAGTACTTC.

The rearrangement links TRBV19 to TRBJ2-1, with 10 bases identical to TRBD2. In germline, CDR1 is LNHDA, CDR2 SQIVND (reference sequence). The CDR3 totals 16 residues. V lost 9 bases and J lost 5; bases outside the gene matches: 13. CDR3 protein: CASRTIAGGPNNEQFF. The CDR3 nucleotides read TGTGCCAGCAGGACCATAGCGGGAGGCCCCAACAATGAGCAGTTCTTC.

The rearrangement links TRBV18 to TRBJ2-1, with unresolved D. The germline V and J ends were trimmed by 2 bases and 4 bases, with 15 bases remaining between them. Germline V CDR1 and CDR2: KGHSH, LQKENI. This CDR3 has 16 amino acids. The CDR3 region is CASSPLDQSIYNEQFF. CDR3 nucleotides: TGTGCCAGCTCACCATTGGACCAATCAATATACAATGAGCAGTTCTTC.

This clone showed up just a few times. The rearrangement uses TRBV5-1 and TRBJ2-3; possible D gene TRBD2, 6 bases. CDR1 and CDR2 from the germline V gene are SGHRS and YFSETQ. This CDR3 spans 14 amino acids. Trimming shortened V by 1 base and J by 4 bases, and 10 bases separated the two germline ends. The CDR3 bases are TGCGCCAGCAGCTTGATAGCTAGCGCAGATACGCAGTATTTT. This translates into CASSLIASADTQYF.

The chain uses TRBV25-1 and TRBJ1-5; D is perhaps TRBD1 (5 bases). The CDR3 spans 14 residues. Trimming removed 4 bases at V and 4 bases at J, with 11 bases between. In germline, CDR1 is MGHDK, CDR2 SYGVNS. This CDR3 is CASSASGGNQPQHF. Here the CDR3 DNA reads TGTGCCAGCAGTGCATCCGGGGGGAATCAGCCCCAGCATTTT. Filled out from reference TRBV25-1 and TRBJ1-5, the complete variable domain reads EADIYQTPRYLVIGTGKKITLECSQTMGHDKMYWYQQDPGMELHLIHYSYGVNSTEKGDLSSESTVSRIRTEHFPLTLESARPSHTSQYLCASSASGGNQPQHFGDGTRLSIL.

The chain is built from TRBV28 and TRBJ2-3, with D perhaps TRBD1 (5 bases). CDR1 and CDR2 (germline): MDHEN, SYDVKM. The V and J ends lost 2 bases and 1 base respectively, with 10 bases between them. The CDR3 runs 15 residues. The CDR3 region has the DNA TGTGCCAGCAGTTTACTGGGGCCGGGCACAGATACGCAGTATTTT. Its translation is CASSLLGPGTDTQYF.

The chain carries TRBV6-5 and TRBJ1-1; D unresolved. The CDR3 is 13 amino acids. Germline CDR1 and CDR2: MNHEY and SVGAGI. Trimming took off 3 bases at V and 0 bases at J, with 5 bases between the two ends. CDR3: CASSYKMNTEAFF. As DNA, the CDR3 is TGTGCCAGCAGTTATAAGATGAACACTGAAGCTTTCTTT.

J is TRBJ2-7 and V is TRBV10-1; D gene ambiguous. The ends were cut back, 4 bases at V and 3 bases at J, with 10 bases in the middle. Germline CDR1 WNHNN, CDR2 SYGVQD (reference sequence). CDR3 length: 13 amino acids. For the CDR3, the DNA is TGCGCCAGCAGTGCTCAGAAAAACTACGAGCAGTACTTC. Its translation: CASSAQKNYEQYF.

J is TRBJ2-3 and V is TRBV11-1, with D hard to call. V was pared by 2 bases and J by 2 bases, with 8 bases between. The CDR3 is 14 residues long. The germline V gene has CDR1 SGHAT and CDR2 FQDESV (reference sequence). The CDR3 nucleotides are TGTGCCAGCAGCTTACTGTCCACCACAGATACGCAGTATTTT. Protein sequence: CASSLLSTTDTQYF.

The V call is TRBV2, the J call TRBJ1-1; maybe TRBD1 (5 bases). CDR3 length equals 12 residues. Germline CDR1 reads SNHLY; CDR2 reads FYNNEI. V shed 7 bases and J shed 7 bases, with 13 bases lying between them. CDR3 coding DNA: TGTGCCAGCAAAGGAGGGGCGATTGAAGCTTTCTTT. Protein: CASKGGAIEAFF.